In this sample, the clone carrying this T cell receptor beta chain turned up a few times. The source of the sample is a study of identical twins. TCRdb fed the 5' RACE reads into MiXCR, producing one record per CDR3 protein. Here the sample spans around 480,000 distinct CDR3 sequences, about 14% being singletons. Trimming shortened V by 6 bases and J by 6 bases, and 18 bases separated the two germline ends. The CDR3 is 14 amino acids. Germline V gene data show CDR1 as DFQATT and CDR2 as SNEGSKA (reference sequence). These data also featured in a second study, about yellow fever vaccine responses in identical twins.

The chain employs TRBV20-1 and TRBJ2-4; tentative D call: TRBD1 (6 bases). The clonotype comes from a woman between 18 and 30 years old in good health. The sequenced material came from CD4+ T cells sorted from blood. Here the CDR3 reads CSAIPAGAGNIQYF. CDR3 nucleotide sequence: TGCAGTGCCATACCCGCAGGGGCGGGAAACATTCAGTACTTC.